These 28 T cell receptor beta chains were all obtained from the same sample, sequenced in a study of blood T cells in healthy people across ages. It was with a sample-barcoded 5' primer and a J-beta primer mix that a second PCR of roughly 7 to 12 cycles was run. Via MiXCR, TCRdb re-called the 5' RACE reads, giving one row per CDR3 protein. Among about a million distinct CDR3 sequences listed, roughly two fifths were seen once. Input material: blood. These receptors came from a man younger than 30 in good health.

This clonotype was observed a handful of times. The V and J genes are TRBV4-2 and TRBJ1-5; D gene unclear. Germline V gene data show CDR1 as LGHNA and CDR2 as YNFKEQ. The CDR3 loop spans 16 amino acids. V lost 4 bases to trimming and J lost 0 bases, with 13 bases between them. In DNA, the CDR3 is TGTGCCAGCAGCCCTCGGGGTACTGATAGCAATCAGCCCCAGCATTTT. It translates to CASSPRGTDSNQPQHF.

The gene calls are TRBV29-1 and TRBJ1-1, with D unresolved. Germline CDR1 and CDR2: SQVTM and ANQGSEA. V was trimmed by 4 bases and J by 4 bases, leaving 13 bases between them. The CDR3 is made up of 13 amino acids. CDR3 nucleotides: TGCAGCGTTGGGGAGGGTACTACCACTGAAGCTTTCTTT. Translated, it gives CSVGEGTTTEAFF. The full variable domain, in which reference TRBV29-1 and TRBJ1-1 provide the parts outside the CDR3, is SAVISQKPSRDICQRGTSLTIQCQVDSQVTMMFWYRQQPGQSLTLIATANQGSEATYESGFVIDKFPISRPNLTFSTLTVSNMSPEDSSIYLCSVGEGTTTEAFFGQGTRLTVV.

The V call is TRBV6-2 or TRBV6-3, the J call TRBJ2-1; 7 nucleotides match TRBD1. The tail of the sequence fits TRBJ2-7 better, so the J call may be wrong. This CDR3 contains 16 residues. The germline CDR1 and CDR2 sequences are MNHEY and SVGEGT. The CDR3 nucleotides read TGTGCCAGCAGTTACATTCACAGGGGAACCTACAATGAGCAGTACTTC. It yields the protein CASSYIHRGTYNEQYF.

The chain couples TRBV5-1 to TRBJ2-7; 9 nucleotides line up with TRBD1. Germline V gene data show CDR1 as SGHRS and CDR2 as YFSETQ. This CDR3 has 17 residues. V lost 4 bases and J lost 7; bases outside the gene matches: 18. The CDR3 loop is CASSILQGAVGNNEQYF. CDR3 nucleotides: TGCGCCAGCAGCATATTACAGGGGGCCGTGGGCAACAATGAGCAGTACTTC.

The chain joins TRBV20-1 to TRBJ2-7, with 7 bases fitting TRBD1. The CDR3 consists of 18 residues. Germline CDR1 DFQATT, CDR2 SNEGSKA (reference sequence). The trim removed 0 bases at V and 3 bases at J, leaving 17 bases unmatched. CDR3 nucleotide sequence: TGCAGTGCTAGAGATGGAGGACAGGAGACGCACTACTACTACGAGCAGTACTTC. Translation: CSARDGGQETHYYYEQYF.

The sample holds a few counts of this clonotype. The chain carries TRBV12-3 or TRBV12-4 and TRBJ2-7; possible D gene TRBD2, 6 bases. This CDR3 is built from 14 residues. Between the trimmed V and J ends, which lost 7 bases and 4 bases, there was a span of 17 bases. The CDR3 protein is CASTPLGGEYEQYF. CDR3 nucleotide sequence: TGTGCCAGCACTCCTTTGGGCGGGGAATACGAGCAGTACTTC.

The chain employs TRBV4-1 and TRBJ2-5; D is ambiguous. The closer fit of TRBJ2-7 to the DNA end suggests the J call may be wrong. The germline gives CDR1 MGHRA, CDR2 YSYEKL. This CDR3 spans 14 amino acids. Written as DNA, the CDR3 is TGCGCCAGCAGCCAAGGAGCCGTGGAGTACGAGCAGTACTTC. Translating it yields CASSQGAVEYEQYF.

The V gene is TRBV6-6, the J gene TRBJ2-2; D not certain. Trimming left V 0 bases short and J 5 bases short, with 13 bases between. The CDR3 length is 16 residues. Germline lookup yields CDR1 MNHNY and CDR2 SVGAGI (reference sequence). The CDR3 protein is CASSYSLVGATGELFF. CDR3 coding DNA: TGTGCCAGCAGTTACTCGTTAGTCGGTGCTACCGGGGAGCTGTTTTTT.

This clonotype appeared a few times. This chain joins TRBV28 and TRBJ1-6; a weak D match, TRBD1 (5 bases). CDR1 and CDR2 from the germline V gene are MDHEN and SYDVKM. The ends were cut back, 3 bases at V and 7 bases at J, with 7 bases in the middle. This CDR3 is built from 13 residues. DNA for the CDR3: TGTGCCAGCAGTTTTCGACAGAATTCACCCCTCCACTTT. Translated: CASSFRQNSPLHF.

This clonotype was observed once. The chain uses TRBV12-3 or TRBV12-4 and TRBJ2-3; D unclear. Trimming took off 7 bases at V and 4 bases at J, with 18 bases between the two ends. The CDR3 runs to 15 residues. CDR3 sequence (DNA): TGTGCCAGCACCGTGACGCCCGGAGTCGCAGATACGCAGTATTTT. Its translation is CASTVTPGVADTQYF.

This chain uses TRBV12-3 or TRBV12-4 with TRBJ2-1; 8 bases are a match to TRBD1. CDR3 length: 13 residues. V trimming: 5 bases; J trimming: 7 bases; junction bases outside the gene matches: 4. The CDR3 protein is CASSPNRGNEQFF. CDR3 sequence (DNA): TGTGCCAGCAGTCCCAACAGGGGGAATGAGCAGTTCTTC.

This clonotype came up a few times. The rearrangement joins TRBV20-1 to TRBJ2-1; the match to TRBD2 covers 9 bases. V shed 0 bases, J shed 2 bases, and the junction held 8 bases outside the gene matches. CDR1 and CDR2 (germline): DFQATT, SNEGSKA (reference sequence). This CDR3 comprises 17 residues. Here the CDR3 reads CSARDSRRGGPYNEQFF. CDR3 sequence (DNA): TGCAGTGCTAGAGATTCGAGGCGGGGGGGCCCCTACAATGAGCAGTTCTTC.

The V gene is TRBV20-1, the J gene TRBJ1-1; maybe TRBD1 (6 bases). Germline V CDR1 and CDR2: DFQATT, SNEGSKA (reference sequence). The CDR3 is 12 amino acids. V was trimmed by 7 bases and J by 8 bases, leaving 17 bases between them. The CDR3 sequence is CSVTEGDGEAFF. The DNA of the CDR3 is TGCAGTGTGACGGAGGGGGACGGGGAAGCTTTCTTT.

This clonotype was seen more than once but under ten times. This chain uses TRBV29-1 with TRBJ2-1, with D perhaps TRBD2 (5 bases). V was pared by 7 bases and J by 6 bases, with 16 bases between. Per the germline V gene, CDR1 is SQVTM and CDR2 is ANQGSEA. The CDR3 consists of 13 residues. CDR3 DNA: TGCAGCGCCGCGAGTCGGGGAAGCAATGAGCAGTTCTTC. Translation gives CSAASRGSNEQFF.

The chain has TRBV25-1 and TRBJ1-2, with D uncertain. The length of the CDR3 is 13 residues. Trimming left V 8 bases short and J 4 bases short, with 14 bases between. From germline, CDR1 is MGHDK and CDR2 SYGVNS. Here the CDR3 DNA reads TGTGCCAGCTCCCACCGGGAAGGCTATGGCTACACCTTC. Its protein is CASSHREGYGYTF.

The chain recombines TRBV10-3 with TRBJ2-1, with D possibly being TRBD2 (6 bases). The V end lost 11 bases, the J end lost 0 bases, and 11 bases lay between the germline ends. This CDR3 contains 13 residues. CDR1 ENHRY and CDR2 SYGVKD come from the germline V gene. This CDR3 is CAAGPVSYNEQFF. DNA of the CDR3: TGTGCCGCGGGGCCTGTCTCCTACAATGAGCAGTTCTTC.

The V gene is TRBV5-4, the J gene TRBJ2-1; no definite D call. There are 12 residues in the CDR3. V lost 0 bases and J lost 10, with 8 bases in between. Per germline, CDR1 SGHNT and CDR2 YYREEE (reference sequence). The CDR3 protein is CASSLDSSEQFF. The DNA for the CDR3 is TGTGCCAGCAGCTTGGACTCCTCGGAGCAGTTCTTC.

Of note for this clonotype: A read error may account for a junction end that differs from germline. This rearrangement joins TRBV6-2 or TRBV6-3 to TRBJ1-4, with a possible D match to TRBD1 (5 bases). This CDR3 comprises 14 residues. CDR1 is MNHEY and CDR2 is SVGEGT in the germline V gene. As DNA, the CDR3 is TGTGCCAGCGGAAGGAGGGACGGTAGTGAAGAACTGTTTTTT. This codes for CASGRRDGSEELFF.

This clonotype has just a few counts. This rearrangement joins TRBV5-1 to TRBJ2-3, with D possibly TRBD2 on 5 matching bases. V lost 4 bases and J lost 2, with 11 bases in between. CDR3 size: 14 residues. Looked up from germline, CDR1 is SGHRS and CDR2 is YFSETQ. In DNA form, the CDR3 reads TGCGCCAGCAGCGACGCGGGTCTCACAGATACGCAGTATTTT. It is translated as CASSDAGLTDTQYF. Variable domain in full (rest from reference TRBV5-1 and TRBJ2-3): KAGVTQTPRYLIKTRGQQVTLSCSPISGHRSVSWYQQTPGQGLQFLFEYFSETQRNKGNFPGRFSGRQFSNSRSEMNVSTLELGDSALYLCASSDAGLTDTQYFGPGTRLTVL.

Many counts were recorded for this clonotype. The CDR3 is CASSIEQGNYNEQFF. The DNA of the CDR3 is TGTGCCAGCAGCATAGAACAGGGTAACTACAATGAGCAGTTCTTC. V and J are TRBV7-9 and TRBJ2-1; tentative D call: TRBD1 (6 bases). CDR3 length equals 15 residues. Per the germline V gene, CDR1 is SEHNR and CDR2 is FQNEAQ (reference sequence). The ends were cut back, 5 bases at V and 3 bases at J, with 14 bases in the middle.

This clonotype has ten or more counts. This rearrangement joins TRBV12-3 or TRBV12-4 to TRBJ1-4; the match to TRBD1 covers 9 bases. This CDR3 contains 17 residues. Trimming at V came to 5 bases and at J to 3 bases, leaving 10 bases not matched to a gene. CDR3 DNA sequence: TGTGCCAGCAGTCCAGGGGGACAGGGTCGATCTAATGAAAAACTGTTTTTT. Translated: CASSPGGQGRSNEKLFF.

The chain recombines TRBV5-1 with TRBJ2-1; D not certain. The CDR3 totals 16 residues. The germline V gene has CDR1 SGHRS and CDR2 YFSETQ. V lost 0 bases and J 0 bases, leaving 10 bases between the germline ends. CDR3 sequence (DNA): TGCGCCAGCAGCTTGGCGACCAGGAGCTCCTACAATGAGCAGTTCTTC. Protein: CASSLATRSSYNEQFF. Variable domain in full (rest from reference TRBV5-1 and TRBJ2-1): KAGVTQTPRYLIKTRGQQVTLSCSPISGHRSVSWYQQTPGQGLQFLFEYFSETQRNKGNFPGRFSGRQFSNSRSEMNVSTLELGDSALYLCASSLATRSSYNEQFFGPGTRLTVL.

Of note for this clonotype: Since the CDR3 does not end with the conserved phenylalanine or tryptophan, this likely comes from a read error. The chain links TRBV20-1 to TRBJ1-1, with D possibly being TRBD1 (5 bases). V was cut by 3 bases and J by 8 bases, with 13 bases left in between. The germline V gene has CDR1 DFQATT and CDR2 SNEGSKA (reference sequence). The CDR3 has 12 amino acids. DNA for the CDR3: TGCAGTGCTAGCCTTAGGGGCCCCGAAGCTTTCCTT. It yields the protein CSASLRGPEAFL.

This clonotype was seen more than once but under ten times. The J gene is TRBJ1-4, the V gene TRBV12-3 or TRBV12-4; a possible D gene is TRBD1 (6 bases). V was cut by 10 bases and J by 6 bases, with 15 bases left in between. CDR3 length: 13 amino acids. The CDR3 sequence is CATTGGQYEKLFF. The CDR3 DNA sequence: TGTGCCACTACGGGGGGGCAATATGAAAAACTGTTTTTT.

The chain links TRBV7-2 to TRBJ2-1, with 7 bases aligning to TRBD1. With V trimmed by 1 base and J by 8 bases, 11 bases remained unmatched. This CDR3 region has 16 residues. Germline assignment: CDR1 SGHTA and CDR2 FQGNSA. This chain's CDR3 is CASSLDLRQGSHEQFF. Written as DNA, the CDR3 is TGTGCCAGCAGCTTAGATCTCCGACAGGGATCCCATGAGCAGTTCTTC. Complete variable domain (other parts from reference TRBV7-2 and TRBJ2-1): GAGVSQSPSNKVTEKGKDVELRCDPISGHTALYWYRQSLGQGLEFLIYFQGNSAPDKSGLPSDRFSAERTGGSVSTLTIQRTQQEDSAVYLCASSLDLRQGSHEQFFGPGTRLTVL.

At least ten counts were recorded for this clonotype. The chain combines TRBV10-3 with TRBJ2-7, with D perhaps matching TRBD1 (5 bases). The CDR3 runs 13 residues. The ends were cut back, 6 bases at V and 1 base at J, with 10 bases in the middle. Germline V lookup: CDR1 ENHRY, CDR2 SYGVKD. The CDR3 DNA sequence: TGTGCCATCAGCAGGGTTAAGTCCTACGAGCAGTACTTC. Protein sequence: CAISRVKSYEQYF.

The J gene is TRBJ1-4, the V gene TRBV2; D perhaps matches TRBD1 (5 bases). There are 12 residues in the CDR3. CDR1 SNHLY and CDR2 FYNNEI come from the germline V gene. V gave up 8 bases and J gave up 7 bases, with 11 bases separating them. The CDR3: CASSRGSEKLFF. The CDR3 bases are TGTGCCAGCTCCCGGGGCAGTGAAAAACTGTTTTTT. Full variable domain (missing parts from reference TRBV2 and TRBJ1-4): EPEVTQTPSHQVTQMGQEVILRCVPISNHLYFYWYRQILGQKVEFLVSFYNNEISEKSEIFDDQFSVERPDGSNFTLKIRSTKLEDSAMYFCASSRGSEKLFFGSGTQLSVL.

This clonotype was found many times. This sequence joins TRBV29-1 and TRBJ2-1; D perhaps matches TRBD2 (6 bases). The CDR3 is 12 residues long. The V gene's germline CDR1 is SQVTM and CDR2 ANQGSEA. V was trimmed by 8 bases and J by 5 bases, leaving 13 bases between them. This CDR3 reads CSPGDGNNEQFF. In nucleotides, the CDR3 is TGCAGCCCGGGGGACGGAAACAATGAGCAGTTCTTC.